This TCR beta chain emerged from a study of T cells after yellow fever vaccination. Study details: Preparation of the low-cell-number fractions used SMART-Seq v4 Ultra Low Input. Whole-study results and caveats: Abundant clonotypes (contaminants from the bulk population) could be present in FACS-sorted repertoires.

In this sample, this clonotype turned up a few times. Its antigen is still unknown. TCRdb ran MiXCR on the 5' RACE reads and lists one entry per CDR3 protein. The sample includes a few hundred thousand distinct CDR3 sequences, roughly 4.3% of them seen just once. V dropped 4 bases and J dropped 3 bases, with 9 bases sitting between them. Germline CDR1 reads SGHAT; CDR2 reads FQNNGV. The CDR3 extends over 13 amino acids. This receptor was identified in a young man who received the YFV17D yellow fever vaccine. J is TRBJ1-1 and V is TRBV11-2, with no clear D. Sequenced material: PBMCs, taken 5 days after the yellow fever booster vaccination. The CDR3 sequence: CASSSQRDTEAFF. The CDR3 bases are TGTGCCAGCAGCTCCCAGAGGGACACTGAAGCTTTCTTT.